This T cell receptor (beta chain) was identified during a study of response to subunit inactivated influenza vaccine. TCRdb ran MiXCR on the RT-PCR reads and lists one entry per CDR3 protein. The table lists about 540,000 distinct CDR3 sequences, around a quarter of them singletons. The same data also contributed to another study, on T cells expressing NK-cell markers. That paper states: Generation of TCR beta cDNA was performed by 5'RACE template switching incorporating UMIs. Sorted CD3+CD56+NKG2C+, CD3+CD56+NKG2C- and CD3+CD56-NKG2C+ T cells supplied TCR beta repertoires. The sequencing cohort of eight donors included seven HCMV-seropositive individuals and one seronegative individual. In a handful of donors, dominant CD3+CD56+NKG2C+ clones formed about 1.0-8% of CD8+ cells. These clonotypes additionally ranked first within the CD3+CD56-NKG2C+ fraction of several donors.

Source: CD4+ T cells sorted from PBMCs, taken 11 to 12 days after vaccination. The TCR was taken from a man in his fifties or sixties who received an inactivated influenza vaccine.

CDR3 in amino acids: CASSLVPQTYEQYF. As DNA, the CDR3 is TGCGCCAGCAGCTTGGTTCCTCAAACCTACGAGCAGTACTTC. The chain employs TRBV5-1 and TRBJ2-7; D is uncertain. In germline, CDR1 is SGHRS, CDR2 YFSETQ. This CDR3 contains 14 residues. The ends were cut back, 0 bases at V and 2 bases at J, with 9 bases in the middle.